The next 5 T cell receptor beta chains were all read from a single sample in a study of cytomegalovirus exposure and HLA in healthy donors. This PCR relied on a set of 60 Vbeta primers and 13 Jbeta primers. TCRdb's copy holds only in-frame clones and misses some; the assay was immunoSEQ multiplex PCR. The sample data list some 70,000 clones. The sequencing sample was made of PBMCs. The receptors originated from a boy aged 5-17 years in good health and CMV-seronegative.

This chain connects TRBV30 to TRBJ2-5; D is ambiguous. Near its end, the DNA agrees better with TRBJ2-7, so the J call may be wrong. The germline gives CDR1 GTSNPN, CDR2 SVGIG (reference sequence). This CDR3 comprises 13 residues. CDR3 amino acids: CAWSVLEAHEQYF. CDR3 nucleotides: TGTGCCTGGAGTGTATTAGAAGCCCACGAGCAGTACTTC.

The chain joins TRBV25-1 to TRBJ1-1; 7 nucleotides align to TRBD1. Germline loops: CDR1 MGHDK, CDR2 SYGVNS. CDR3 length equals 13 residues. V was pared by 1 base and J by 10 bases, with 6 bases of the junction left unmatched. CDR3 coding DNA: TGTGCCAGCAGTGAATTTGGGGACAGAGGAGCTTTCTTT. The encoded protein is CASSEFGDRGAFF.

As to this clone: An end of the junction does not agree with germline; a read error may underlie this. V gene TRBV5-1 combines with J gene TRBJ1-5; D is unresolved. Per germline, CDR1 SGHRS and CDR2 YFSETQ. The CDR3 sequence is 14 residues long. In DNA, the CDR3 is TGCGCCAGCAGCTTGGGGGGAGGCAATCAGCACCAGCATTTT. Translating it yields CASSLGGGNQHQHF.

The genes are TRBV7-8 and TRBJ1-1, with 10 bases aligning to TRBD1. The V segment lost 5 bases and the J segment 4 bases; nucleotides outside the gene matches: 4. The germline gives CDR1 SGHVS, CDR2 FQNEAQ. CDR3 length equals 14 residues. CDR3 loop: CASSGRDRGTEAFF. The CDR3, as DNA: TGTGCCAGCAGCGGACGGGACAGGGGCACTGAAGCTTTCTTT.

This chain links TRBV5-1 with TRBJ2-3; TRBD2 matches 9 bases. Trimming at V came to 1 base and at J to 3 bases, leaving 9 bases not matched to a gene. This CDR3 comprises 17 residues. Germline loops: CDR1 SGHRS, CDR2 YFSETQ. CDR3 in amino acids: CASSLPIGAGGTDTQYF. DNA of the CDR3: TGCGCCAGCAGCTTGCCAATCGGTGCGGGAGGGACAGATACGCAGTATTTT.